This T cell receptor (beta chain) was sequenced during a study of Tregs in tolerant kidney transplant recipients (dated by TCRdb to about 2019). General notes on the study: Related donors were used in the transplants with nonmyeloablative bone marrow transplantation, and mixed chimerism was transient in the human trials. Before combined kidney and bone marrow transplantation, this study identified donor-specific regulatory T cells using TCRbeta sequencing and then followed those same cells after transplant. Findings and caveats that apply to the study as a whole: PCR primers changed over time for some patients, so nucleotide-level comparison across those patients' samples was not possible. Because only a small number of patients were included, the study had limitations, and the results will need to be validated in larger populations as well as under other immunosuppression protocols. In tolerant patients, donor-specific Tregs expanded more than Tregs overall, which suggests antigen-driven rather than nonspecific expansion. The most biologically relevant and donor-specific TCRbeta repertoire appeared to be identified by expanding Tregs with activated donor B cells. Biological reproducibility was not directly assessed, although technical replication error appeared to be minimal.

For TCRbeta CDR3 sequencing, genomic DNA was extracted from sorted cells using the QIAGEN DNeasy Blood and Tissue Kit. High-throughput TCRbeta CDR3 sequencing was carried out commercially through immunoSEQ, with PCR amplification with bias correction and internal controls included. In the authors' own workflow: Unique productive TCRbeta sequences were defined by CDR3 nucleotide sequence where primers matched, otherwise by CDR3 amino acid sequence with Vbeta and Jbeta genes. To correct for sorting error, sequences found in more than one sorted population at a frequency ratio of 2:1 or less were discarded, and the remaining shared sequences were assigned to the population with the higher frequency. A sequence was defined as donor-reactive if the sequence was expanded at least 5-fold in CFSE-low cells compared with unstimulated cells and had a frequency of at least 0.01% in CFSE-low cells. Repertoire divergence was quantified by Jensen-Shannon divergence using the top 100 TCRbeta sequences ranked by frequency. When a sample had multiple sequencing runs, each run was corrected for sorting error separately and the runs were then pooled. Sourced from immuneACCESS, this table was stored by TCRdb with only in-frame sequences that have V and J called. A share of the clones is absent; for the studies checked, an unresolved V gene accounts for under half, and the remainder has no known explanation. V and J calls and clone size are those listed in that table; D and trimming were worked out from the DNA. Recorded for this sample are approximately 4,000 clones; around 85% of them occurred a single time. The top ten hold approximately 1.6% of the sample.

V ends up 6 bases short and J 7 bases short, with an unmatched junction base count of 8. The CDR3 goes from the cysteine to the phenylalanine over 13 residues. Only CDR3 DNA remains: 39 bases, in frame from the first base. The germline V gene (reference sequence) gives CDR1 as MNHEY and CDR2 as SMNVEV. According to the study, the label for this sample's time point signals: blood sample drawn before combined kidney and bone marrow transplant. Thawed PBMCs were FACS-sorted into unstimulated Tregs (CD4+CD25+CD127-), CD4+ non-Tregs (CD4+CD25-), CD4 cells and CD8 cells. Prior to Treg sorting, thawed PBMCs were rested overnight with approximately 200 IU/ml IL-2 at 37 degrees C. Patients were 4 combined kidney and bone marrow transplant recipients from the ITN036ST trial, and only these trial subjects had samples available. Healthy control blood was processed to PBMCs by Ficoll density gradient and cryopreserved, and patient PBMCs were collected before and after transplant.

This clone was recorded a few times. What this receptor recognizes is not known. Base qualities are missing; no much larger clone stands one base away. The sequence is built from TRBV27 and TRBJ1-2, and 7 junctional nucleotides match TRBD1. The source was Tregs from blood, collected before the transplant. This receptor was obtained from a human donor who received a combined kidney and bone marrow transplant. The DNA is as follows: TGTGCCAGCAGATCCTCTGGGACAGCTGGCTACACCTTC. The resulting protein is CASRSSGTAGYTF.